This T cell receptor (beta chain) was recorded in a study of beta chain features in type 1 diabetes. Findings and limits, study-wide: Shorter TCRB CDR3s, moderately but significantly so, marked every one of the four CD4+ subsets in Type 1 diabetes patients. Shorter templates may be favored by PCR, equally so in patients and controls. Cells that show high TCR expression could be over-represented by cDNA sequencing.

V lost 1 base to trimming and J lost 1 base, with 7 bases between them. This CDR3 is built from 14 residues. Germline CDR1 is SEHNR and CDR2 is FQNEAQ (reference sequence). This clone has just a few counts. Antigen specificity is unknown. Other DNA sequences in the sample encode the same CDR3. Reverse transcribing all isolated RNA meant expressed TCRB transcripts were sequenced. The table came from immunoSEQ multiplex PCR; TCRdb's copy has only in-frame clones and leaves some out. The sample yields fewer than 300,000 clones, approximately 10% seen once. This chain uses TRBV7-9 with TRBJ1-1; D not resolved. The specimen sequenced was naive CD4+ T cells from blood. This receptor was identified in a man aged 25-45 years with type 1 diabetes. CDR3 coding DNA: TGTGCCAGCAGCTTAGGCCAGGCGAACACTGAAGCTTTCTTT. Amino acid sequence: CASSLGQANTEAFF.